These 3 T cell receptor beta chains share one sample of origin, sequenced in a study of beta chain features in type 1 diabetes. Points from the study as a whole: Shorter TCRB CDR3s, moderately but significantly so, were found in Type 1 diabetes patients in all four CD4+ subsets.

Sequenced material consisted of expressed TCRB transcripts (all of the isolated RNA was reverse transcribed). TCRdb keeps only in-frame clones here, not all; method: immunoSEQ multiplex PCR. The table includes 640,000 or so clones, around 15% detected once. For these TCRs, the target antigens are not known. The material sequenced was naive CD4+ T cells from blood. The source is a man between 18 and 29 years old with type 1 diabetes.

CDR3 DNA: TGTGCCAGCAGTTTGGGTCAGGCGGGCGAGCAGTACTTC. Translated: CASSLGQAGEQYF. The V gene is TRBV27, the J gene TRBJ2-7; maybe TRBD2 (5 bases). The V end was cut by 3 bases, the J end by 6 bases, with 12 bases between. There are 13 residues in the CDR3. CDR1 and CDR2 from the germline V gene are MNHEY and SMNVEV (reference sequence).

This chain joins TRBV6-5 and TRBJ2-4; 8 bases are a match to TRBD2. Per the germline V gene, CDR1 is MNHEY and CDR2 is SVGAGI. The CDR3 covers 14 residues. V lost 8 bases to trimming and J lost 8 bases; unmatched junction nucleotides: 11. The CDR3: CASHNPTGGDIQYF. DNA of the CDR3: TGTGCCAGCCATAATCCCACGGGGGGGGACATTCAGTACTTC.

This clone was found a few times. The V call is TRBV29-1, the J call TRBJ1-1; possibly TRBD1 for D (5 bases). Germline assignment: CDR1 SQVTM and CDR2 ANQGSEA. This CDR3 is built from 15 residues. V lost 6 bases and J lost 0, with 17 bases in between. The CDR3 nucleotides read TGCAGCGTGGCTGACAGTTCCGAAATGAACACTGAAGCTTTCTTT. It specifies CSVADSSEMNTEAFF.